The following is a T cell receptor beta chain sequence with its context. The data were taken from a study of shared clonotypes between healthy human individuals. Produced via immunoSEQ multiplex PCR; TCRdb's table is partial and in-frame only. The sample lists about 470,000 clones; roughly 77% were seen once. The CDR3 length is 15 residues. Germline CDR1 reads LNHNV; CDR2 reads YYDKDF (reference sequence). The ends lost 4 bases at V and 2 bases at J; junction bases unmatched: 3. The sequenced sample consisted of PBMCs. The receptor's source is a woman between 35 and 50 years old in good health. Some clones in this sample may be carry-over from other donors' samples. The rearrangement joins TRBV15 to TRBJ2-3; 10 nucleotides align to TRBD1. The DNA of the CDR3 is TGTGCCACCAGCATGGACAGGGGGGACACAGATACGCAGTATTTT. Translating gives CATSMDRGDTDTQYF. The full variable domain, rest sourced from reference TRBV15 and TRBJ2-3, is DAMVIQNPRYQVTQFGKPVTLSCSQTLNHNVMYWYQQKSSQAPKLLFHYYDKDFNNEADTPDNFQSRRPNTSFCFLDIRSPGLGDTAMYLCATSMDRGDTDTQYFGPGTRLTVL.